Below are 2 T cell receptor beta chains sequenced from a single sample in a study of T cell responses to AZD1222 COVID-19 vaccine. Only in-frame clones appear in the TCRdb table, and some are missing; sequencing was by immunoSEQ multiplex PCR. Among roughly 130,000 clones listed, around 90% were seen once. The input for sequencing was peripheral blood, taken on day 0 of AZD1222 vaccination. All receptors derive from an adult in good health.

This clone was counted only a few times. The chain joins TRBV2 to TRBJ2-7, with 9 bases fitting TRBD2. V lost 0 bases and J lost 2; bases outside the gene matches: 8. Germline CDR1 is SNHLY and CDR2 is FYNNEI. The CDR3 consists of 17 residues. This chain's CDR3 is CASSEALAGLPTYEQYF. In DNA, the CDR3 is TGTGCCAGCAGTGAAGCCCTAGCGGGATTGCCAACCTACGAGCAGTACTTC. The variable domain in full, with the rest retrieved from reference TRBV2 and TRBJ2-7, is EPEVTQTPSHQVTQMGQEVILRCVPISNHLYFYWYRQILGQKVEFLVSFYNNEISEKSEIFDDQFSVERPDGSNFTLKIRSTKLEDSAMYFCASSEALAGLPTYEQYFGPGTRLTVT.

The chain uses TRBV27 and TRBJ1-6, with 9 bases that match TRBD1. The CDR3 runs 23 residues. Germline V gives CDR1 MNHEY, CDR2 SMNVEV (reference sequence). With 3 bases clipped from V and 2 bases from J, the junction kept 23 bases outside the gene matches. The CDR3 here is CASSFTPPVVAGTGRAYNSPLHF. CDR3 sequence (DNA): TGTGCCAGCAGTTTTACCCCCCCCGTTGTTGCGGGGACAGGGCGGGCCTATAATTCACCCCTCCACTTT.